Listed below are T cell receptor beta chains from one sample, sequenced in a study of breast tumors, draining lymph nodes, adjacent tissues. TCRdb re-analysed the multiplex PCR reads in MiXCR, keeping a single row per CDR3 protein. The sample yields tens of thousands of distinct CDR3 sequences, roughly 41% seen once. Sequenced: breast tumor tissue. The receptors here all came from a female donor with breast cancer. Some clones in this sample may be carry-over from other donors' samples. Both conserved end residues are part of each CDR3. The D gene is left open where the match is weak. Clone size is not always given. Where it is, it says once, few, many or a class for expanded clones.

TRBD1	TRBV9	TRBJ2-4	many	TGTGCCAGCAGCAGTACCGGGACAGTGAAAAACATTCAGTACTTC	CASSSTGTVKNIQYF
-	TRBV20-1	TRBJ2-7	many	TGCAGTGCTAGGGGCGACGCAGGAGGTTACGAGCAGTACTTC	CSARGDAGGYEQYF
-	TRBV28	TRBJ2-6	-	TGTGCCAGCAGTTCCACTAGGACCGGGGCCAACGTCCTGACTTTC	CASSSTRTGANVLTF
-	TRBV19	TRBJ2-1	many	TGTGCCAGTAGCCCGCTCGGGGGAGGTACTAATGAGCAGTTCTTC	CASSPLGGGTNEQFF
-	TRBV19	TRBJ2-6	-	TGTGCCAGTAGTCTCGGGGCCAACGTCCTGACTTTC	CASSLGANVLTF
-	TRBV4-2	TRBJ2-5	once	TGTGCCAGCAGCCAGGGGGGGACAGCGCAAGAGACCCAGTACTTC	CASSQGGTAQETQYF
TRBD1	TRBV7-2	TRBJ1-3	-	TGTGCCAGCAGCGCAGGCGGGACAGCTGGAAACACCATATATTTT	CASSAGGTAGNTIYF
-	TRBV2	TRBJ2-1	many	TGTGCCAGCAGTGAGGAGAATGAGCAGTTCTTC	CASSEENEQFF
-	TRBV5-1	TRBJ1-5	many	TGCGCCAGCAGCTTGGATGGGGGCTGGCAGCCCCAGCATTTT	CASSLDGGWQPQHF
TRBD2	TRBV20-1	TRBJ2-3	many	TGCAGTGCAGGACCGGGACTAGCGGGAGTTATCTCAGATACGCAGTATTTT	CSAGPGLAGVISDTQYF
-	TRBV3-1	TRBJ2-3	many	TGTGCCAGCAGCCTAGGCCTTGGGGGCTCAGATACGCAGTATTTT	CASSLGLGGSDTQYF
TRBD2	TRBV9	TRBJ2-3	-	TGTGCCAGCAGCGTAGGGGCTAGCGGAGGTTCAGATACGCAGTATTTT	CASSVGASGGSDTQYF
TRBD2	TRBV25-1	TRBJ2-7	-	TGTGCCAGCCGTCCTAGCGGAGCCTTATACGAGCAGTACTTC	CASRPSGALYEQYF
-	TRBV20-1	TRBJ2-7	many	TGCAGTGCTAGTCCTAGTTACCACGCGAATAATCACGATCAGTACTTC	CSASPSYHANNHDQYF
TRBD2	TRBV13	TRBJ2-2	many	TGTGCCAGCAGCCCAACAATAGCGGGGGACACCGGGGAGCTGTTTTTT	CASSPTIAGDTGELFF
-	TRBV7-3	TRBJ1-5	-	TGTGCCAGCAGCCCGTCCCAGGGTCGGGGCGAGCATTTT	CASSPSQGRGEHF
TRBD2	TRBV4-3	TRBJ2-1	medium-sized	TGCGCCAGCAGCATAAAGCGAGCGGGAAATGAGCAGTTCTTC	CASSIKRAGNEQFF
-	TRBV5-5	TRBJ1-6	many	TGTGCCAGCAGCTTGGGTCCCAGGGGCCCTGATAATTCACCCCTCCACTTT	CASSLGPRGPDNSPLHF